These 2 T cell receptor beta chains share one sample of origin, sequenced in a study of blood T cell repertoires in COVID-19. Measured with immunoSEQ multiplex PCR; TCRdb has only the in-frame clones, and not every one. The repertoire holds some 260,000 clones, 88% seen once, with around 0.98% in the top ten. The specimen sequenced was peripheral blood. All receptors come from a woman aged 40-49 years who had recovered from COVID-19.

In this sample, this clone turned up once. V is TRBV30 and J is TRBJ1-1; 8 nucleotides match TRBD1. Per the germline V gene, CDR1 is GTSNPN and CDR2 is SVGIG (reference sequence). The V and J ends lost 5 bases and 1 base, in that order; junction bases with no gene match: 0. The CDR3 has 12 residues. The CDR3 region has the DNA TGTGCCTGGGACAGGGGGAACACTGAAGCTTTCTTT. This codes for CAWDRGNTEAFF.

CDR3 DNA sequence: TGTGCCAGCAGTTACTCTGGACTAAACACAGATACGCAGTATTTT. It specifies CASSYSGLNTDTQYF. The V and J genes are TRBV6-5 and TRBJ2-3; possible D gene TRBD2, 6 bases. Trimming took off 0 bases at V and 2 bases at J, with 9 bases between the two ends. The CDR3 runs 15 residues. The germline CDR1 and CDR2 sequences are MNHEY and SVGAGI.